One sample yielded the 22 T cell receptor beta chains listed below, sequenced in a study of vaccination effects on CD4 cells after COVID-19. Expansion of antigen-specific CD4+ T cells with viral peptide pools was carried out by the ViraFEST assay before sequencing. Scientists isolated CD4+ T cells after a roughly 10-day culture period ended. The cohort was immunized with two doses of either the BNT162b2 or mRNA-1273 vaccine. No antigens are known for them. The protocol was immunoSEQ multiplex PCR, while the TCRdb copy is restricted to in-frame clones and leaves out a portion. Altogether about 15,000 clones are present, 60% to 80% being singletons, with the ten largest covering roughly 25%. This specimen consisted of CD4+ T cells from PBMCs cultured with HCoV-NL63 spike peptides, obtained after COVID-19 vaccination. All receptors derive from a human donor who received a COVID-19 vaccine.

The rearrangement links TRBV10-3 to TRBJ2-3; TRBD2 aligns across 10 bases. Germline V gene lookup returns CDR1 ENHRY and CDR2 SYGVKD. Trimming cost V 3 bases and J 1 base; bases outside gene matches: 10. The CDR3 sequence is 18 residues long. DNA of the CDR3: TGTGCCATCAGTGATAAGCTAGCGGGAGAGAAGGGCACAGATACGCAGTATTTT. As protein: CAISDKLAGEKGTDTQYF.

The genes are TRBV7-2 and TRBJ2-1; D may be TRBD1 or TRBD2 (5 bases each). V was cut by 6 bases and J by 6 bases, with 15 bases left in between. The CDR3 has 14 amino acids. The V gene's germline CDR1 is SGHTA and CDR2 FQGNSA. The DNA of the CDR3 is TGTGCCAGCAGGAACGGGATAGGGACCAATGAGCAGTTCTTC. Translated: CASRNGIGTNEQFF.

This rearrangement joins TRBV29-1 to TRBJ2-5; TRBD2 aligns across 7 bases. V was pared by 4 bases and J by 2 bases, with 7 bases of the junction left unmatched. There are 14 residues in the CDR3. From germline, CDR1 is SQVTM and CDR2 ANQGSEA. For the CDR3, the DNA is TGCAGCGTTGTGCAGGGAGGGGTACAAGAGACCCAGTACTTC. Amino acids: CSVVQGGVQETQYF.

This clone was seen a handful of times. The J gene is TRBJ1-4, the V gene TRBV20-1, with a tentative D call TRBD1 (6 bases). This CDR3 has 13 amino acids. CDR1 and CDR2 from the germline V gene are DFQATT and SNEGSKA (reference sequence). Trimming took off 3 bases at V and 8 bases at J, with 13 bases between the two ends. CDR3 DNA sequence: TGCAGTGCTAGTTACAGGGCGAAGGAAAAACTGTTTTTT. Protein: CSASYRAKEKLFF.

This chain uses TRBV18 with TRBJ1-1, with 11 bases fitting TRBD1. With V trimmed by 3 bases and J by 3 bases, 3 bases remained unmatched. There are 15 residues in the CDR3. Looked up from germline, CDR1 is KGHSH and CDR2 is LQKENI. The CDR3 DNA sequence: TGTGCCAGCTCACCGGGGACAGGGGGTTACACTGAAGCTTTCTTT. Residues: CASSPGTGGYTEAFF.

J is TRBJ1-1 and V is TRBV19, with D unclear. Trimming took off 4 bases at V and 2 bases at J, with 8 bases between the two ends. CDR1 and CDR2 from the germline V gene are LNHDA and SQIVND (reference sequence). The CDR3 covers 13 residues. The CDR3 bases are TGTGCCAGTAGTACCAGGTTCAACACTGAAGCTTTCTTT. Its translation is CASSTRFNTEAFF.

The V gene is TRBV18, the J gene TRBJ1-5, with 7 bases aligning to TRBD1. Germline values: CDR1 KGHSH, CDR2 LQKENI. The CDR3 loop spans 16 amino acids. V shed 2 bases, J shed 6 bases, and the junction held 10 bases outside the gene matches. The CDR3 DNA reads TGTGCCAGCTCACCAGGGGGTTCAGGGGGAGGTCAGCCCCAGCATTTT. It yields the protein CASSPGGSGGGQPQHF.

V and J are TRBV5-4 and TRBJ1-1; 9 bases are shared with TRBD1. Germline CDR1 SGHNT, CDR2 YYREEE (reference sequence). Trimming cost V 1 base and J 4 bases; bases outside gene matches: 8. The CDR3 covers 16 residues. For the CDR3, the DNA is TGTGCCAGCAGCTTGACAGGGGGCCCGTCGAGCACTGAAGCTTTCTTT. Its translation: CASSLTGGPSSTEAFF. The variable domain in full, with the rest retrieved from reference TRBV5-4 and TRBJ1-1, is ETGVTQSPTHLIKTRGQQVTLRCSSQSGHNTVSWYQQALGQGPQFIFQYYREEENGRGNFPPRFSGLQFPNYSSELNVNALELDDSALYLCASSLTGGPSSTEAFFGQGTRLTVV.

CDR3 nucleotides: TGTGCCAGCAGCTTTAATCCGGGGGCCGATCTCTCTTACGAGCAGTACTTC. Its protein product is CASSFNPGADLSYEQYF. V and J are TRBV5-4 and TRBJ2-7; perhaps D is TRBD1 or TRBD2 (6 bases each). CDR3 length: 17 amino acids. The V end lost 2 bases, the J end lost 4 bases, and 22 bases lay between the germline ends. Germline loops: CDR1 SGHNT, CDR2 YYREEE (reference sequence).

The chain combines TRBV2 with TRBJ2-2; 12 bases are shared with TRBD1. The CDR3 has 16 amino acids. With V trimmed by 6 bases and J by 9 bases, 11 bases remained unmatched. CDR1 and CDR2 from the germline V gene are SNHLY and FYNNEI. The CDR3 protein is CASRGTGGRLDRELFF. The CDR3 DNA follows: TGTGCCAGCAGGGGGACAGGGGGCCGCTTAGACCGGGAGCTGTTTTTT.

The chain joins TRBV5-1 to TRBJ1-2; 10 bases line up with TRBD1. V gave up 3 bases and J gave up 4 bases; unmatched junction bases: 3. This CDR3 contains 14 residues. Germline CDR1 and CDR2: SGHRS and YFSETQ. The CDR3 sequence: CASSSGQGFYGYTF. The CDR3 region has the DNA TGCGCCAGCAGCTCGGGACAGGGGTTCTATGGCTACACCTTC.

The V and J genes are TRBV30 and TRBJ1-4; weak D call: TRBD1 (5 bases). V was cut by 7 bases and J by 7 bases, with 22 bases left in between. CDR3 size: 15 residues. Germline V lookup: CDR1 GTSNPN, CDR2 SVGIG (reference sequence). CDR3: CAFAGGAAYGEKLFF. The CDR3, as DNA: TGTGCCTTCGCCGGAGGGGCGGCATATGGTGAAAAACTGTTTTTT.

This clone has just one count. The chain combines TRBV15 with TRBJ1-2, with D hard to call. The germline gives CDR1 LNHNV, CDR2 YYDKDF (reference sequence). Trimming cost V 0 bases and J 12 bases, with 14 bases left between them. The CDR3 runs to 13 residues. The CDR3 nucleotides are TGTGCCACCAGCAGAGATCAGGCAGTCGTAAACACCTTC. It translates to CATSRDQAVVNTF.

The chain is built from TRBV12-3 or TRBV12-4 and TRBJ2-3, with D hard to call. This CDR3 has 13 residues. V gave up 5 bases and J gave up 7 bases, with 13 bases separating them. The CDR3 is CASSLLHRNTQYF. CDR3 in DNA: TGTGCCAGCAGTCTCCTTCATAGGAATACGCAGTATTTT.

The chain has TRBV18 and TRBJ1-1; tentatively, D is TRBD1 (5 bases). The CDR3 is 17 residues long. Trimming removed 2 bases at V and 5 bases at J, with 21 bases between. Germline V gene sequence: CDR1 KGHSH, CDR2 LQKENI. The DNA for the CDR3 is TGTGCCAGCTCACCAGTAGAGGCGTTCCAGGGACGAACTGAAGCTTTCTTT. It is translated as CASSPVEAFQGRTEAFF. The entire variable domain, with the rest obtained from reference TRBV18 and TRBJ1-1, is as follows: NAGVMQNPRHLVRRRGQEARLRCSPMKGHSHVYWYRQLPEEGLKFMVYLQKENIIDESGMPKERFSAEFPKEGPSILRIQQVVRGDSAAYFCASSPVEAFQGRTEAFFGQGTRLTVV.

This clone qualifies as hyperexpanded. CDR3 nucleotide sequence: TGTGCCAGCAGTTTCAGGGACTATGGCTACACCTTC. Translation: CASSFRDYGYTF. This chain connects TRBV28 to TRBJ1-2; possibly TRBD1 for D (5 bases). This CDR3 spans 12 amino acids. Deletions cut 3 bases from V and 3 bases from J, with 5 bases between. Germline values: CDR1 MDHEN, CDR2 SYDVKM.

CDR3 amino acids: CASSLGTALTDTQYF. The CDR3 nucleotides are TGCGCCAGCAGCTTAGGGACAGCACTCACAGATACGCAGTATTTT. J is TRBJ2-3 and V is TRBV5-1; the match to TRBD1 covers 7 bases. Germline V CDR1 and CDR2: SGHRS, YFSETQ. This CDR3 has 15 residues. The J segment lost 2 bases and the V segment lost 2 bases, leaving 5 bases of the junction unmatched.

The V call is TRBV9, the J call TRBJ2-5, with unresolved D. The V gene's germline CDR1 is SGDLS and CDR2 YYNGEE. V was trimmed by 0 bases and J by 1 base, leaving 10 bases between them. This CDR3 region has 15 residues. CDR3 protein: CASSVGNPIQETQYF. DNA of the CDR3: TGTGCCAGCAGCGTAGGAAATCCCATCCAAGAGACCCAGTACTTC.

This clone appeared a single time. The chain has TRBV10-1 and TRBJ1-2; TRBD1 matches at 7 bases. The CDR3 sequence is 15 residues long. Losses at the gene ends were 4 bases for V and 4 bases for J; bases not matched to a gene: 9. Per germline, CDR1 WNHNN and CDR2 SYGVQD (reference sequence). The DNA for the CDR3 is TGCGCCAGCAGTGGAGGGGGCAGCCAGATCTATGGCTACACCTTC. Its translation: CASSGGGSQIYGYTF.

The J gene is TRBJ1-1, the V gene TRBV18; a possible D gene is TRBD1 (5 bases). V lost 4 bases to trimming and J lost 3 bases, with 9 bases between them. The CDR3 runs 13 residues. Germline loops: CDR1 KGHSH, CDR2 LQKENI. The CDR3 DNA reads as TGTGCCAGCTCACGAGCACAGGACACTGAAGCTTTCTTT. This sequence encodes CASSRAQDTEAFF. Using reference TRBV18 and TRBJ1-1 for the parts outside the CDR3, the full variable domain is NAGVMQNPRHLVRRRGQEARLRCSPMKGHSHVYWYRQLPEEGLKFMVYLQKENIIDESGMPKERFSAEFPKEGPSILRIQQVVRGDSAAYFCASSRAQDTEAFFGQGTRLTVV.

This sequence joins TRBV10-1 and TRBJ2-1; no clear D gene. The CDR3 is 15 amino acids. Germline V CDR1 and CDR2: WNHNN, SYGVQD (reference sequence). V lost 6 bases to trimming and J lost 4 bases, with 16 bases between them. CDR3 protein: CASRYRSPYYNEQFF. The CDR3 DNA sequence: TGCGCCAGCAGGTACAGATCCCCCTATTACAATGAGCAGTTCTTC.

This clone was recorded a few times. V is TRBV7-2 and J is TRBJ1-3; no clear D gene. The germline CDR1 and CDR2 sequences are SGHTA and FQGNSA. The V gene lost 1 base and the J gene lost 2 bases, with 6 bases spanning the gap. This CDR3 spans 14 amino acids. For the CDR3, the DNA is TGTGCCAGCAGCTTAGGGGCTACTGGAAACACCATATATTTT. It codes for CASSLGATGNTIYF.